The rows below give T cell receptor beta chains drawn from one sample of a study of blood T cell repertoires in COVID-19. The method was immunoSEQ multiplex PCR; TCRdb's version includes in-frame clones alone and lacks a portion of them. The top ten hold more than 3.5% of the sample, which has around 250,000 clones, around 88% seen once. The material sequenced was PBMCs or T cells enriched from blood (not recorded which). These receptors came from a woman aged 25 to 39 who had recovered from COVID-19. Each CDR3 is given with its conserved first and last residue. A D gene is named only where the DNA matches it firmly. Where a row states a size, it is once, few, many or the class of an expanded clone; other rows omit it.

v_call	d_call	j_call	clone_size	cdr3_aa	cdr3_nt
TRBV30	TRBD2	TRBJ2-2	.	CAWRGLAGELFF	TGTGCCTGGAGGGGACTAGCCGGGGAGCTGTTTTTT
TRBV11-1	.	TRBJ2-5	.	CASSHGGGDGETQYF	TGTGCCAGCAGCCATGGAGGGGGGGACGGGGAGACCCAGTACTTC
TRBV19	TRBD2	TRBJ2-7	.	CASSIGSGSPYEQYF	TGTGCCAGTAGTATAGGTAGCGGGAGCCCCTACGAGCAGTACTTC
TRBV5-1	.	TRBJ2-7	.	CASSLASQGRFSYEQYF	TGCGCCAGCAGCTTGGCCTCACAGGGTAGATTTTCCTACGAGCAGTACTTC
TRBV30	TRBD1	TRBJ1-3	.	CAHRSGQGYYLSGNTIYF	TGTGCCCATAGATCGGGACAGGGATACTACCTCTCTGGAAACACCATATATTTT
TRBV5-1	.	TRBJ2-3	.	CASSPSGEVLADTQYF	TGCGCCAGCAGCCCGAGTGGGGAGGTCCTAGCAGATACGCAGTATTTT
TRBV19	.	TRBJ1-1	.	CASSIEAGSTEAFF	TGTGCCAGTAGTATAGAAGCAGGCAGCACTGAAGCTTTCTTT
TRBV6-1	TRBD2	TRBJ2-3	few	CASSERRAGGLSSTDTQYF	TGTGCCAGCAGTGAAAGGAGGGCGGGAGGCCTCTCTAGCACAGATACGCAGTATTTT
TRBV28	.	TRBJ2-6	.	CASSPGQGANVLTF	TGTGCCAGCAGTCCCGGACAAGGGGCCAACGTCCTGACTTTC
TRBV18	TRBD1	TRBJ1-5	.	CASSLNRGPGQPQHF	TGTGCCAGCTCACTCAACAGGGGGCCGGGACAGCCCCAGCATTTT
TRBV9	.	TRBJ2-7	.	CASSADGNSYEQYF	TGTGCCAGCAGCGCGGACGGGAACTCCTACGAGCAGTACTTC
TRBV7-4	TRBD1	TRBJ2-7	.	CASSSRDREYEQYF	TGTGCCAGCAGCTCCCGGGACAGGGAGTACGAGCAGTACTTC
TRBV27	.	TRBJ1-2	.	CASSLSAWAVYGYTF	TGTGCCAGCAGTTTATCGGCGTGGGCAGTCTATGGCTACACCTTC
TRBV4-1	TRBD1	TRBJ2-5	once	CASSQDGQGAETQYF	TGCGCCAGCAGCCAAGATGGGCAGGGGGCTGAGACCCAGTACTTC
TRBV30	TRBD1	TRBJ2-2	.	CAWSVQDRATGELFF	TGTGCCTGGAGTGTACAGGACAGGGCCACCGGGGAGCTGTTTTTT
TRBV4-3	TRBD2	TRBJ2-7	.	CASSQDWPSGRYEQYF	TGCGCCAGCAGCCAAGATTGGCCTAGCGGGAGGTACGAGCAGTACTTC
TRBV10-3	.	TRBJ2-7	.	CAIQTADSSRLGQYF	TGTGCCATCCAGACCGCGGACAGCTCCCGTCTCGGGCAGTACTTC
TRBV7-8	.	TRBJ2-5	.	CASSFYSSGEETQYF	TGTGCCAGCAGCTTTTATAGCTCCGGGGAAGAGACCCAGTACTTC
TRBV7-3	.	TRBJ1-2	.	CASSLGHGDSYGYTF	TGTGCCAGCAGCTTGGGGCACGGAGACTCCTATGGCTACACCTTC
TRBV29-1	.	TRBJ1-1	.	CSVEGPQRGGLEAFF	TGCAGCGTTGAAGGGCCCCAGAGGGGAGGGTTGGAAGCTTTCTTT
TRBV19	.	TRBJ2-7	.	CASSTREVTFEQYF	TGTGCCAGTAGTACTCGGGAAGTGACCTTCGAGCAGTACTTC
TRBV28	.	TRBJ2-2	few	CASTGGPGELFF	TGTGCCAGCACCGGGGGTCCCGGGGAGCTGTTTTTT
TRBV5-4	.	TRBJ1-5	.	CASSFTGVPGLYSNQPQHF	TGTGCCAGCAGCTTTACCGGGGTCCCTGGGTTATATAGCAATCAGCCCCAGCATTTT
TRBV6-6	.	TRBJ1-5	.	CASSYSSFEGYQPQHF	TGTGCCAGCAGTTACTCGAGCTTTGAGGGTTATCAGCCCCAGCATTTT
TRBV11-3	.	TRBJ2-3	.	CASSDSRADTQYF	TGTGCCAGCAGCGATAGTCGCGCAGATACGCAGTATTTT
TRBV3-1/TRBV3-2	TRBD2	TRBJ2-2	.	CASSHAGGSGELFF	TGTGCCAGCAGCCACGCGGGGGGATCCGGGGAGCTGTTTTTT
TRBV7-2	.	TRBJ2-1	.	CASSRQVETYNEQFF	TGTGCCAGCAGCCGGCAGGTAGAGACCTACAATGAGCAGTTCTTC
TRBV19	TRBD2	TRBJ2-2	few	CASSIGGIITGELFF	TGTGCCAGTAGTATCGGGGGGATAATAACCGGGGAGCTGTTTTTT
TRBV19	.	TRBJ1-3	.	CASSMGHGGGNTIYF	TGTGCCAGTAGTATGGGACATGGCGGTGGAAACACCATATATTTT
TRBV27	.	TRBJ2-7	.	CASSLVLGYEQYF	TGTGCCAGCAGTTTGGTGCTAGGTTACGAGCAGTACTTC
TRBV5-1	TRBD2	TRBJ2-7	once	CASSLSSGISYEQYF	TGCGCCAGCAGCTTGTCTAGCGGGATCTCCTACGAGCAGTACTTC
TRBV27	TRBD1	TRBJ1-4	.	CASSRQGSEKLFF	TGTGCCAGCAGCCGACAGGGTTCGGAAAAACTGTTTTTT
TRBV29-1	TRBD2	TRBJ2-7	.	CSVGTSGVGYEQYF	TGCAGCGTTGGTACTAGCGGGGTCGGCTACGAGCAGTACTTC
TRBV7-2	TRBD2	TRBJ2-1	.	CASSVAGAVNEQFF	TGTGCCAGCAGCGTAGCGGGAGCGGTCAATGAGCAGTTCTTC
TRBV28	.	TRBJ1-2	.	CASISGGRDYGYTF	TGTGCCAGCATAAGCGGGGGCAGAGACTATGGCTACACCTTC
TRBV20-1	TRBD1	TRBJ2-1	.	CSATDRAEQFF	TGCAGTGCTACAGACAGGGCTGAGCAGTTCTTC
TRBV13	TRBD1	TRBJ1-4	.	CASSDRGGVSEKLFF	TGTGCCAGCAGCGACAGGGGCGGGGTTAGTGAAAAACTGTTTTTT
TRBV5-1	TRBD2	TRBJ2-7	.	CASSLGRLAGGPYEQYF	TGCGCCAGCAGCTTGGGACGACTAGCGGGAGGGCCTTACGAGCAGTACTTC
TRBV18	TRBD2	TRBJ2-1	few	CASSRASGGTYNEQFF	TGTGCCAGCTCGAGGGCGAGCGGGGGAACCTACAATGAGCAGTTCTTC
TRBV15	.	TRBJ2-7	few	CATSRDQGYEQYF	TGTGCCACCAGCAGAGATCAGGGGTACGAGCAGTACTTC
TRBV5-1	TRBD1	TRBJ2-1	.	CASSRLGQQTYNEQFF	TGCGCCAGCAGCCGGCTGGGACAGCAAACGTACAATGAGCAGTTCTTC
TRBV7-2	TRBD1	TRBJ1-2	.	CASSLADLAGGYGYTF	TGTGCCAGCAGCTTAGCGGATCTGGCAGGGGGCTATGGCTACACCTTC
TRBV4-3	.	TRBJ2-7	once	CASSQGSSYEQYF	TGCGCCAGCAGCCAAGGCAGCTCCTACGAGCAGTACTTC
TRBV9	.	TRBJ1-3	.	CASSTDISTSGNTIYF	TGTGCCAGCAGCACGGACATATCCACCTCTGGAAACACCATATATTTT
TRBV29-1	.	TRBJ2-1	.	CSVEGRVLYNEQFF	TGCAGCGTGGAGGGACGGGTCCTTTACAATGAGCAGTTCTTC
TRBV6-5	TRBD1	TRBJ1-5	.	CASSPFTGDNQPQHF	TGTGCCAGCAGCCCCTTCACAGGGGACAATCAGCCCCAGCATTTT
TRBV28	.	TRBJ1-2	.	CASTSLANYGYTF	TGTGCCAGCACCTCATTAGCTAACTATGGCTACACCTTC
TRBV5-4	TRBD1	TRBJ2-7	.	CASSFAGTGGYEQYF	TGTGCCAGCAGCTTCGCCGGGACAGGGGGCTACGAGCAGTACTTC
TRBV10-3	TRBD1	TRBJ1-5	.	CAISENKQGAGQPQHF	TGTGCCATCAGTGAGAACAAACAGGGGGCTGGTCAGCCCCAGCATTTT
TRBV28	TRBD2	TRBJ2-7	.	CASSYIGTRPYEQYF	TGTGCCAGCAGCTACATCGGGACTAGGCCATACGAGCAGTACTTC
TRBV4-3	.	TRBJ2-3	few	CASSPYLGQDTQYF	TGCGCCAGCAGCCCCTATTTGGGGCAGGATACGCAGTATTTT
TRBV18	.	TRBJ1-1	.	CASSPARDTEAFF	TGTGCCAGCTCACCAGCCCGGGACACTGAAGCTTTCTTT
TRBV3-1/TRBV3-2	.	TRBJ2-1	.	CASSPRDGGINEQFF	TGTGCCAGCAGCCCTCGGGACGGCGGGATAAATGAGCAGTTCTTC
TRBV3-1/TRBV3-2	TRBD2	TRBJ2-2	many	CASSLRSRAGGAGELFF	TGTGCCAGCAGCCTAAGATCCCGGGCGGGAGGGGCCGGGGAGCTGTTTTTT
TRBV7-2	TRBD2	TRBJ2-7	.	CASSEGLAGAYEQYF	TGTGCCAGCAGCGAGGGACTAGCGGGAGCCTACGAGCAGTACTTC
TRBV19	.	TRBJ1-1	.	CASSISGGWVNTEAFF	TGTGCCAGTAGTATCTCGGGGGGTTGGGTGAACACTGAAGCTTTCTTT
TRBV25-1	.	TRBJ2-7	.	CASSEGVVGAPSYEQYF	TGTGCCAGCAGTGAAGGGGTGGTGGGGGCTCCTTCCTACGAGCAGTACTTC